Included here is one T cell receptor beta chain sequence, with context. These data come from a study of technical replicates of blood from several donors. Profiled with immunoSEQ multiplex PCR; TCRdb holds only in-frame clones, not every one. The profile covers 55,000 to 85,000 clones, with 95% to 97% appearing a single time and 0.2% to 0.3% taken by the ten largest. This CDR3 contains 16 residues. Germline V CDR1 and CDR2: MNHNY, SVGAGI (reference sequence). Trimming at V came to 2 bases and at J to 0 bases, leaving 4 bases not matched to a gene. Material: T cells isolated from PBMCs. The chain carries TRBV6-6 and TRBJ2-7; the match to TRBD2 covers 10 bases. The sequence was collected from a human donor in good health. CDR3 sequence (DNA): TGTGCCAGCAGTTACCCAGCGGGAGGGCCCTCCTACGAGCAGTACTTC. It specifies CASSYPAGGPSYEQYF.